These 8 T cell receptor beta chains share one sample of origin, sequenced in a study of T cells after yellow fever vaccination. TCRdb reprocessed the 5' RACE reads with MiXCR, giving one entry per CDR3 protein. The repertoire holds under 250,000 distinct CDR3 sequences, with approximately 3.3% as singletons. The source was CD4+ T cells sorted from PBMCs, collected 10 days after the yellow fever booster vaccination. The receptor set was obtained from a man between 18 and 35 years old who received the YFV17D yellow fever vaccine.

This clonotype was seen repeatedly, ten times or more. The gene calls are TRBV7-2 and TRBJ1-2, with a weak D call TRBD1 (5 bases). V dropped 3 bases and J dropped 2 bases, with 13 bases sitting between them. Germline-derived CDR1 and CDR2 are SGHTA and FQGNSA. The CDR3 has 15 residues. Here the CDR3 DNA reads TGTGCCAGCAGCTTTTACTGGGGCTCGAACTATGGCTACACCTTC. Protein product: CASSFYWGSNYGYTF.

This clonotype was counted only a few times. The chain combines TRBV4-3 with TRBJ1-2; 11 bases are a match to TRBD1. Germline V lookup: CDR1 LGHNA, CDR2 YSLEER. The CDR3 totals 16 residues. V gave up 0 bases and J gave up 5 bases; unmatched junction bases: 5. The CDR3 nucleotides read TGCGCCAGCAGCCAAGAACTCGGGACAGGGGGATATGGCTACACCTTC. This gives the protein CASSQELGTGGYGYTF.

There are many counts of this clonotype. The rearrangement joins TRBV16 to TRBJ2-7; either TRBD1 or TRBD2 may supply D (5 bases each). The CDR3 loop spans 16 amino acids. Trimming removed 0 bases at V and 3 bases at J, with 15 bases between. CDR1 is KGHSY and CDR2 is FQNENV in the germline V gene. CDR3 DNA: TGTGCCAGCAGCCAATCTCTTGTCGGGGCGCGCTACGAGCAGTACGTC. It encodes CASSQSLVGARYEQYV.

The sample holds a few counts of this clonotype. This chain uses TRBV4-2 with TRBJ1-2; 7 bases are shared with TRBD1. The CDR3 loop spans 14 amino acids. Germline V gives CDR1 LGHNA, CDR2 YNFKEQ. The V gene end was trimmed by 1 base and the J gene end by 5 bases; junction bases not matched to a gene: 4. The CDR3 sequence: CASSQVDRPYGYTF. CDR3 DNA sequence: TGTGCCAGCAGCCAAGTGGACAGGCCTTATGGCTACACCTTC.

Ten or more counts support this clonotype. The J gene is TRBJ1-1, the V gene TRBV29-1; D call uncertain. This CDR3 is built from 17 residues. V dropped 4 bases and J dropped 2 bases, with 23 bases sitting between them. The germline V gene has CDR1 SQVTM and CDR2 ANQGSEA. CDR3 coding DNA: TGCAGCGTTGTAAAGGGCCTTAGAGGGCTTGCCAACACTGAAGCTTTCTTT. Translated: CSVVKGLRGLANTEAFF.

This clonotype was counted many times. The chain has TRBV12-3 or TRBV12-4 and TRBJ2-3; D is ambiguous. V lost 6 bases and J lost 0, with 16 bases in between. The CDR3 has 16 amino acids. The DNA for the CDR3 is TGTGCCAGCAGCCCTACAAGGCGAACTAGCACAGATACGCAGTATTTT. This codes for CASSPTRRTSTDTQYF.

This clonotype was seen a few times. J is TRBJ1-5 and V is TRBV18; D is ambiguous. This CDR3 has 13 residues. The germline gives CDR1 KGHSH, CDR2 LQKENI. The V and J ends lost 4 bases and 11 bases respectively, with 15 bases between them. As DNA, the CDR3 is TGTGCCAGCTCACTTAGCCAGTCCGGGGCCCAGCATTTT. Translating gives CASSLSQSGAQHF.

The table lists this clonotype with a few counts. This chain connects TRBV20-1 to TRBJ2-7; the D gene is possibly TRBD1 (6 bases). CDR1 DFQATT and CDR2 SNEGSKA come from the germline V gene (reference sequence). V lost 4 bases and J 0 bases, leaving 7 bases between the germline ends. The CDR3 spans 12 residues. CDR3 protein: CSATDSSYEQYV. The CDR3 bases are TGCAGTGCTACGGACAGCTCCTACGAGCAGTACGTC.